The subject of this entry is one TCR beta chain. Antigen specificity is unknown. This specimen comes from a study of shared clonotypes between healthy human individuals. Study as a whole: The donors, a couple of women and a few men, were aged 18 to 49.

Authors' data handling: As immunoSEQ supplied junction-only sequences (without quality scores), filtering differed. The data were produced by immunoSEQ multiplex PCR, yet TCRdb's version contains in-frame clones alone and is incomplete. That table is the source of V, J and clone size, and D and trimming were worked out from the DNA. This repertoire shows 2 million to 2.5 million clones, approximately 96% found once; its top ten account for 0.1% to 0.15%. CDR1 and CDR2 from the germline V gene are MNHNS and SASEGT. This CDR3 contains 15 residues. V lost 3 bases and J 4 bases, leaving 15 bases between the germline ends. Findings of the study overall: Among the subsets, naive ones generally showed larger estimated richness than memory ones. Large sequencing depth failed to make sorted-subset sequencing complete, rarefaction showed.

V gene TRBV6-1 combines with J gene TRBJ1-2; D ambiguous. The clonotype was recovered from a man aged 18 to 30 in good health. The sequencing input was naive CD4+ T cells sorted from blood. Subset noted: CD45RA+ positively selected. The CDR3 spells CASSESSKGPYGYTF. The CDR3 region has the DNA TGTGCCAGCAGTGAGTCATCCAAGGGTCCCTATGGCTACACCTTC.